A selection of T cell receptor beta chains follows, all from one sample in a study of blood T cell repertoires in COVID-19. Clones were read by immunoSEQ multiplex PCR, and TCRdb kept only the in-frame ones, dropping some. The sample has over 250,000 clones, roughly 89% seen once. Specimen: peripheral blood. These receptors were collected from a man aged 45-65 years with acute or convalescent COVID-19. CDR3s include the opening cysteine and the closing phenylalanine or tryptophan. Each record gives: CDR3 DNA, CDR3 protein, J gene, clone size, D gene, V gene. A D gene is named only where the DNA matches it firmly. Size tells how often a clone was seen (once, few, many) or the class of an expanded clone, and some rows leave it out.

CDR3nt: TGTGCCAGCAGCATGACAGGGTTGCCAGATACGCAGTATTTT
CDR3aa: CASSMTGLPDTQYF
j_gene: TRBJ2-3
abundance: -
d_gene: TRBD1
v_gene: TRBV5-6

CDR3nt: TGTGCCAGCAGTGAAAGGGAGATTTCATATAGCAATCAGCCCCAGCATTTT
CDR3aa: CASSEREISYSNQPQHF
j_gene: TRBJ1-5
abundance: -
d_gene: -
v_gene: TRBV2

CDR3nt: TGTGCCAGCTCACCACTTACAGACGCTGAAGCTTTCTTT
CDR3aa: CASSPLTDAEAFF
j_gene: TRBJ1-1
abundance: -
d_gene: -
v_gene: TRBV18

CDR3nt: TGTGCCACCATGACTAGCGGGGGGGAGCAAGAGACCCAGTACTTC
CDR3aa: CATMTSGGEQETQYF
j_gene: TRBJ2-5
abundance: -
d_gene: TRBD2
v_gene: TRBV10-3

CDR3nt: TGTGCCAGCAGCCAGGACAGGACAGGGGGGTACTCTGGGGCCAACGTCCTGACTTTC
CDR3aa: CASSQDRTGGYSGANVLTF
j_gene: TRBJ2-6
abundance: -
d_gene: TRBD1
v_gene: TRBV3-1/TRBV3-2

CDR3nt: TGTGCCAGTAGTCAGGGGAGGAACACTGAAGCTTTCTTT
CDR3aa: CASSQGRNTEAFF
j_gene: TRBJ1-1
abundance: -
d_gene: -
v_gene: TRBV19

CDR3nt: TGTGCCAGAAGCGGCGGTACTAGCGGACTACACTCCTACAATGAGCAGTTCTTC
CDR3aa: CARSGGTSGLHSYNEQFF
j_gene: TRBJ2-1
abundance: few
d_gene: TRBD2
v_gene: TRBV5-3

CDR3nt: TGTGCCAGCAGCGACAGAGGGGGTGGTAATGAAAAACTGTTTTTT
CDR3aa: CASSDRGGGNEKLFF
j_gene: TRBJ1-4
abundance: -
d_gene: -
v_gene: TRBV6-6

CDR3nt: TGCGCCAGCAGCCAAGAAGGGACAGGGATGATAGGGGCCAACGTCCTGACTTTC
CDR3aa: CASSQEGTGMIGANVLTF
j_gene: TRBJ2-6
abundance: -
d_gene: TRBD1
v_gene: TRBV4-1

CDR3nt: TGTGCTAGTGGACGGACCGCGGGGTCAGAGACCCAGTACTTC
CDR3aa: CASGRTAGSETQYF
j_gene: TRBJ2-5
abundance: -
d_gene: -
v_gene: TRBV12-5

CDR3nt: TGTGCCAGCAGCTTAGAGGGGGGGCCCGGGGCTAACACTGAAGCTTTCTTT
CDR3aa: CASSLEGGPGANTEAFF
j_gene: TRBJ1-1
abundance: -
d_gene: -
v_gene: TRBV7-9

CDR3nt: TGTGCCAGCAGCCCGGGGTCTGACTATGACCGTGAAAAACTGTTTTTT
CDR3aa: CASSPGSDYDREKLFF
j_gene: TRBJ1-4
abundance: -
d_gene: -
v_gene: TRBV9

CDR3nt: TGTGCCAGCAGCTTAACCGGTTACTCCTACGAGCAGTACTTC
CDR3aa: CASSLTGYSYEQYF
j_gene: TRBJ2-7
abundance: -
d_gene: -
v_gene: TRBV11-2

CDR3nt: TGTGCCAGCAGTGAGGCCGGGAAAGAGACCCAGTACTTC
CDR3aa: CASSEAGKETQYF
j_gene: TRBJ2-5
abundance: -
d_gene: -
v_gene: TRBV27

CDR3nt: TGTGCCAGCAGCCATCGGACAGGGGGGTTCTACGAGCAGTACTTC
CDR3aa: CASSHRTGGFYEQYF
j_gene: TRBJ2-7
abundance: -
d_gene: TRBD1
v_gene: TRBV7-6

CDR3nt: TGCGCCAGCAGTCAAGGGGGCCTACAGGGGTCAAGGGCTGAAAAACTGTTTTTT
CDR3aa: CASSQGGLQGSRAEKLFF
j_gene: TRBJ1-4
abundance: -
d_gene: TRBD1
v_gene: TRBV23-1

CDR3nt: TGCGCCACGACCGGGACAGGGACGTACACTGAAGCTTTCTTT
CDR3aa: CATTGTGTYTEAFF
j_gene: TRBJ1-1
abundance: -
d_gene: TRBD1
v_gene: TRBV10-2

CDR3nt: TGTGCCTGGAGTCCAGCGAACACCGGGGAGCTGTTTTTT
CDR3aa: CAWSPANTGELFF
j_gene: TRBJ2-2
abundance: -
d_gene: -
v_gene: TRBV30

CDR3nt: TGTGCCAGCAGTGACAGGGGGTGGCAGCCCCAGCATTTT
CDR3aa: CASSDRGWQPQHF
j_gene: TRBJ1-5
abundance: -
d_gene: TRBD1
v_gene: TRBV25-1

CDR3nt: TGTGCCAGCAGCGAATACGGGCCGAGGGGCACAGATACGCAGTATTTT
CDR3aa: CASSEYGPRGTDTQYF
j_gene: TRBJ2-3
abundance: -
d_gene: -
v_gene: TRBV3-1/TRBV3-2

CDR3nt: TGTGCCAGTAGTATAACTAGAGCGGGGGGACGGGAGACCCAGTACTTC
CDR3aa: CASSITRAGGRETQYF
j_gene: TRBJ2-5
abundance: -
d_gene: TRBD2
v_gene: TRBV19

CDR3nt: TGTGCCAGCAGCCGCGGTCCGGTTTCCTACGAGCAGTACTTC
CDR3aa: CASSRGPVSYEQYF
j_gene: TRBJ2-7
abundance: once
d_gene: -
v_gene: TRBV3-1/TRBV3-2

CDR3nt: TGCGCCAGCAGCCCCCCGGGGGTCTATGAGCAGTTCTTC
CDR3aa: CASSPPGVYEQFF
j_gene: TRBJ2-1
abundance: once
d_gene: -
v_gene: TRBV5-1

CDR3nt: TGCGCCAGCAGCGACCGGGGGACAGAAGAGACCCAGTACTTC
CDR3aa: CASSDRGTEETQYF
j_gene: TRBJ2-5
abundance: few
d_gene: -
v_gene: TRBV5-1

CDR3nt: TGTGCCACCAGCAGAGATTTGACGATTAGAGCGAGCGGGGGTTCACCCCTCCACTTT
CDR3aa: CATSRDLTIRASGGSPLHF
j_gene: TRBJ1-6
abundance: -
d_gene: -
v_gene: TRBV15

CDR3nt: TGTGCCAGCAGCTTAGCGGGAGCAGGAACGAACACCGGGGAGCTGTTTTTT
CDR3aa: CASSLAGAGTNTGELFF
j_gene: TRBJ2-2
abundance: -
d_gene: -
v_gene: TRBV7-6

CDR3nt: TGTGCCAGCAGCCCTGGCTCAGGGTGGACTGAAGCTTTCTTT
CDR3aa: CASSPGSGWTEAFF
j_gene: TRBJ1-1
abundance: few
d_gene: -
v_gene: TRBV14

CDR3nt: TGCGCCAGCAGCTTGGAGGGACAGGGGGGAAATTCACCCCTCCACTTT
CDR3aa: CASSLEGQGGNSPLHF
j_gene: TRBJ1-6
abundance: -
d_gene: TRBD1
v_gene: TRBV5-1

CDR3nt: TGTGCCTGGAGTGTCTCGCGGGGGTACAATGAGCAGTTCTTC
CDR3aa: CAWSVSRGYNEQFF
j_gene: TRBJ2-1
abundance: -
d_gene: TRBD2
v_gene: TRBV30

CDR3nt: TGTGCCAGCAGCTTGGGACAGGGTAGGACTTCTGGAAACACCATATATTTT
CDR3aa: CASSLGQGRTSGNTIYF
j_gene: TRBJ1-3
abundance: -
d_gene: TRBD1
v_gene: TRBV5-4

CDR3nt: TGCGCCAGCACACCGTCCGGGACAGGGCACAATGAGCAGTTCTTC
CDR3aa: CASTPSGTGHNEQFF
j_gene: TRBJ2-1
abundance: -
d_gene: TRBD1
v_gene: TRBV10-1

CDR3nt: TGCGCCAGCAGCCAAGACCGGCCGGGGGGCCAGCCCCAGCATTTT
CDR3aa: CASSQDRPGGQPQHF
j_gene: TRBJ1-5
abundance: -
d_gene: -
v_gene: TRBV4-1

CDR3nt: TGTGCTAGTGCCAGAGGGATAAACACCGGGGAGCTGTTTTTT
CDR3aa: CASARGINTGELFF
j_gene: TRBJ2-2
abundance: -
d_gene: -
v_gene: TRBV12-5

CDR3nt: TGTGCCAGCAGCGATAGTCCGGGACAGAGCTCCTATAATTCACCCCTCCACTTT
CDR3aa: CASSDSPGQSSYNSPLHF
j_gene: TRBJ1-6
abundance: once
d_gene: TRBD1
v_gene: TRBV7-9

CDR3nt: TGTGCCAGCAGTGAAACGGGACTTCTTAATTCACCCCTCCACTTT
CDR3aa: CASSETGLLNSPLHF
j_gene: TRBJ1-6
abundance: -
d_gene: -
v_gene: TRBV2

CDR3nt: TGTGCCTGGACCCGCGGCACTGAAGCTTTCTTT
CDR3aa: CAWTRGTEAFF
j_gene: TRBJ1-1
abundance: -
d_gene: -
v_gene: TRBV30

CDR3nt: TGTGCCTGGAGTGGTTCAATGTCCTCCTACAATGAGCAGTTCTTC
CDR3aa: CAWSGSMSSYNEQFF
j_gene: TRBJ2-1
abundance: few
d_gene: -
v_gene: TRBV30

CDR3nt: TGTGCCAGCAGCCGGGGAGACAGGGTGAGCAATCAGCCCCAGCATTTT
CDR3aa: CASSRGDRVSNQPQHF
j_gene: TRBJ1-5
abundance: -
d_gene: TRBD1
v_gene: TRBV6-6

CDR3nt: TGTGCCAGTAGTATTCTTGGCGGGGGGGCTTCCGGGGAGCTGTTTTTT
CDR3aa: CASSILGGGASGELFF
j_gene: TRBJ2-2
abundance: -
d_gene: TRBD2
v_gene: TRBV19

CDR3nt: TGTGCTAGTGGTTTAGGCGCGGGCCTCTCGGGGGGCTACACCTTC
CDR3aa: CASGLGAGLSGGYTF
j_gene: TRBJ1-2
abundance: -
d_gene: -
v_gene: TRBV12-5

CDR3nt: TGTGCCAGCAGTTACGATGTCCGGGGACTCACTGAAGCTTTCTTT
CDR3aa: CASSYDVRGLTEAFF
j_gene: TRBJ1-1
abundance: few
d_gene: -
v_gene: TRBV27

CDR3nt: TGTGCCAGCAGCCGCAGGGGAAAGGGATATGGCTACACCTTC
CDR3aa: CASSRRGKGYGYTF
j_gene: TRBJ1-2
abundance: -
d_gene: -
v_gene: TRBV6-5

CDR3nt: TGTGCCAGCAAGGGAGGCAGGGGGTTAAATCAGCCCCAGCATTTT
CDR3aa: CASKGGRGLNQPQHF
j_gene: TRBJ1-5
abundance: -
d_gene: TRBD1
v_gene: TRBV2

CDR3nt: TGTGCCAGCAGTACAGGGGCCGCGGGGACTGAAGCTTTCTTT
CDR3aa: CASSTGAAGTEAFF
j_gene: TRBJ1-1
abundance: once
d_gene: TRBD1
v_gene: TRBV6-5

CDR3nt: TGTGCCAGCAGTTATCCCGACAGGGCGGGGAACACTGAAGCTTTCTTT
CDR3aa: CASSYPDRAGNTEAFF
j_gene: TRBJ1-1
abundance: -
d_gene: TRBD1
v_gene: TRBV6-6

CDR3nt: TGCAGTGCTAGAAGCGGGCACGAGCAGTACTTC
CDR3aa: CSARSGHEQYF
j_gene: TRBJ2-7
abundance: once
d_gene: -
v_gene: TRBV20-1

CDR3nt: TGTGCCAGCAGCGCTAGGACAGCCAGCACAGATACGCAGTATTTT
CDR3aa: CASSARTASTDTQYF
j_gene: TRBJ2-3
abundance: -
d_gene: -
v_gene: TRBV9

CDR3nt: TGCGCCAGCAGCTTGGGGTCGGGACAGACGGCCTACGAGCAGTACTTC
CDR3aa: CASSLGSGQTAYEQYF
j_gene: TRBJ2-7
abundance: once
d_gene: TRBD1
v_gene: TRBV5-1

CDR3nt: TGTGCCAGTACCCCGGGGTGGGAGAACACTGAAGCTTTCTTT
CDR3aa: CASTPGWENTEAFF
j_gene: TRBJ1-1
abundance: -
d_gene: -
v_gene: TRBV19

CDR3nt: TGTGCCAGCACCGGTGGGGGGATCCCTTCCGGCTACACCTTC
CDR3aa: CASTGGGIPSGYTF
j_gene: TRBJ1-2
abundance: -
d_gene: -
v_gene: TRBV2

CDR3nt: TGTGCCAGCAGTGGTACCGCAGGGTCCTACGAGCAGTACTTC
CDR3aa: CASSGTAGSYEQYF
j_gene: TRBJ2-7
abundance: -
d_gene: -
v_gene: TRBV25-1

CDR3nt: TGTGCCAGCAGCCCAGGGGGCTGGACCGGGGAGCTGTTTTTT
CDR3aa: CASSPGGWTGELFF
j_gene: TRBJ2-2
abundance: -
d_gene: TRBD1
v_gene: TRBV7-9

CDR3nt: TGCGCCAGCAGCCAAGATTCCGGGGGGATGGGTGAAAAACTGTTTTTT
CDR3aa: CASSQDSGGMGEKLFF
j_gene: TRBJ1-4
abundance: few
d_gene: -
v_gene: TRBV4-1

CDR3nt: TGTGCCAGCAGTGACTCAGACAGGGTTTCACCCCTCCACTTT
CDR3aa: CASSDSDRVSPLHF
j_gene: TRBJ1-6
abundance: -
d_gene: TRBD1
v_gene: TRBV6-4

CDR3nt: TGTGCCAGCAGGCAGGGGGCGTGGACTGAAGCTTTCTTT
CDR3aa: CASRQGAWTEAFF
j_gene: TRBJ1-1
abundance: -
d_gene: TRBD1
v_gene: TRBV6-5